This section outlines one T cell receptor beta chain sequence together with its context. Its antigen is still unknown. The data stem from a study of T cell repertoires in cytomegalovirus infection. The V and J ends lost 2 bases and 6 bases, in that order; junction bases with no gene match: 7. The CDR3 is 16 residues long. General study points: CMV-specific TCR beta clonotypes restricted by HLA-C were the ones dominating the ex vivo response.

MiXCR, applied by TCRdb to the reads, yields one record per CDR3 protein. The table lists hundreds of thousands of distinct CDR3 sequences, about 33% of them singletons, with 18% in the top ten. This rearrangement joins TRBV12-3 or TRBV12-4 to TRBJ1-6; 7 bases match TRBD1. The receptor comes from a human donor in good health (CMV status not recorded). Some clones in this sample may be carry-over from other donors' samples. This sample comprised cultured PBMCs, obtained from culture after CMV antigen stimulation. This CDR3 is CASSLRTGPSNSPLHF. CDR3 DNA: TGTGCCAGCAGTTTAAGGACAGGACCCTCTAATTCACCCCTCCACTTT.